The source of this T cell receptor (beta chain) is a study of spatial heterogeneity in lung cancer. Study background: Alpha-chain sequences were detected in numbers that were consistently lower than beta-chain sequences.

The CDR3 is 17 amino acids. V shed 1 base and J 10 bases; nucleotides not matched to a gene: 14. Germline-derived CDR1 and CDR2 are LNHNV and YYDKDF (reference sequence). Time point reported: sample taken at primary tumor resection. There are many counts of this clonotype. Its antigen is unknown. Carried by each TCR cDNA molecule was a unique molecular identifier. MiXCR was run by TCRdb on the 5' RACE reads, yielding one entry per CDR3 protein. The table lists 15,000 to 20,000 distinct CDR3 sequences, about 6.5% of them singletons. Overall study findings and caveats: Within tumors, counts of expanded alpha and beta TCRs tracked tumor mutation counts.

The chain employs TRBV15 and TRBJ2-1; 9 nucleotides agree with TRBD2. The clonotype was recovered from a female donor with early-stage non-small cell lung cancer. Here the sequenced sample was lung tumor tissue, taken at surgery. The CDR3 sequence is CATSRAGSSSGRYEQFF. The CDR3 DNA follows: TGTGCCACCAGCAGAGCGGGGTCCTCCAGCGGGAGGTACGAGCAGTTCTTC. Based on the CDR3 plus reference TRBV15 and TRBJ2-1, the full variable domain is DAMVIQNPRYQVTQFGKPVTLSCSQTLNHNVMYWYQQKSSQAPKLLFHYYDKDFNNEADTPDNFQSRRPNTSFCFLDIRSPGLGDTAMYLCATSRAGSSSGRYEQFFGPGTRLTVL.